This T cell receptor (beta chain) emerged from a study of blood T cell repertoires in COVID-19. Study details: Material from acute and convalescent COVID-19 was sourced from the United States, Italy and Spain.

The length of the CDR3 is 15 residues. Germline CDR1 LGHNA, CDR2 YNFKEQ. The trim removed 2 bases at V and 6 bases at J, leaving 7 bases unmatched. Per the authors' pipeline: Reference gene primer amplification gave nucleated cell count estimates. Using immunoSEQ multiplex PCR, the repertoire was profiled, and TCRdb retains in-frame clones only, with some absent. V, J and clone size reflect that table, while D and trimming were determined from the DNA. The data show some 40,000 clones, 91% seen once. V gene TRBV4-2 combines with J gene TRBJ2-1, with TRBD1 matching 7 bases. The sample consisted of peripheral blood. The source of this sequence is a woman aged 25 to 39 in a cohort sampled during active COVID-19. The CDR3 here is CASSQSYRGGNEQFF. In nucleotides, the CDR3 is TGTGCCAGCAGCCAATCATACAGGGGTGGCAATGAGCAGTTCTTC.